These 8 T cell receptor beta chains came from one sample sequenced in a study of cytomegalovirus exposure and HLA in healthy donors. The PCR ran on 60 Vbeta and 13 Jbeta primers. The protocol was immunoSEQ multiplex PCR, while the TCRdb copy is restricted to in-frame clones and leaves out a portion. The sample contains more than 200,000 clones, less than 80% of which appear only once. The specimen sequenced was PBMCs. The receptors derive from a girl aged 2 to 9 in good health and CMV-seronegative.

Written as DNA, the CDR3 is TGCGCCAGCAGCCAAGCTCTAGCACTACCCTCCGAGCAGTACTTC. Its protein is CASSQALALPSEQYF. This chain links TRBV4-1 with TRBJ2-7, with D perhaps matching TRBD2 (5 bases). From germline, CDR1 is MGHRA and CDR2 YSYEKL. This CDR3 comprises 15 residues. Trimming shortened V by 1 base and J by 6 bases, and 16 bases separated the two germline ends.

The V call is TRBV6-5, the J call TRBJ1-1; D not certain. Per the germline V gene, CDR1 is MNHEY and CDR2 is SVGAGI. This CDR3 is built from 13 residues. Trimming removed 2 bases at V and 3 bases at J, with 7 bases between. CDR3 DNA: TGTGCCAGCAGTTACGCCAGGTACACTGAAGCTTTCTTT. Amino acid sequence: CASSYARYTEAFF.

Details on this clone: Other DNA sequences in this sample translate to the same CDR3. The rearrangement links TRBV11-2 to TRBJ1-1; D not resolved. Germline CDR1 is SGHAT and CDR2 is FQNNGV. CDR3 size: 12 residues. Trimming stripped 1 base from V and 8 bases from J, with 8 bases between. CDR3 amino acids: CASSLVRAEAFF. The CDR3 region has the DNA TGTGCCAGCAGCTTAGTGAGGGCCGAAGCTTTCTTT.

The rearrangement joins TRBV6-1 to TRBJ2-1; 9 nucleotides align to TRBD2. In germline, CDR1 is MNHNS, CDR2 SASEGT. J gave up 0 bases and V 4 bases, and 7 bases lay outside the gene matches. The CDR3 extends over 17 amino acids. The CDR3 is CASSALAGENSYNEQFF. CDR3 DNA sequence: TGTGCCAGCAGTGCGTTAGCGGGGGAGAACTCCTACAATGAGCAGTTCTTC.

The sample holds a few counts of this clone. V gene TRBV2 combines with J gene TRBJ2-3, with unresolved D. The CDR3 sequence is 12 residues long. V lost 3 bases, J lost 4 bases, and 5 bases lay in between. Germline V lookup: CDR1 SNHLY, CDR2 FYNNEI. CDR3 loop: CASSDLPDTQYF. The CDR3 nucleotides are TGTGCCAGCAGTGACCTCCCAGATACGCAGTATTTT. Supplemented by reference TRBV2 and TRBJ2-3, the full variable domain reads EPEVTQTPSHQVTQMGQEVILRCVPISNHLYFYWYRQILGQKVEFLVSFYNNEISEKSEIFDDQFSVERPDGSNFTLKIRSTKLEDSAMYFCASSDLPDTQYFGPGTRLTVL.

This CDR3 is CASIPGGQRSYNEQFF. The CDR3 DNA follows: TGTGCCAGCATCCCCGGGGGACAGAGATCCTACAATGAGCAGTTCTTC. This chain joins TRBV5-6 and TRBJ2-1; D might be TRBD1 (7 bases). Between the trimmed V and J ends, which lost 6 bases and 1 base, there was a span of 17 bases. Germline V gives CDR1 SGHDT, CDR2 YYEEEE. This CDR3 has 16 residues.

J is TRBJ2-1 and V is TRBV11-1; TRBD2 is a possible D gene (6 bases). The CDR3 totals 14 residues. Germline V gene sequence: CDR1 SGHAT, CDR2 FQDESV (reference sequence). The V and J ends lost 1 base and 5 bases respectively, with 9 bases between them. The CDR3 here is CASSLDRGNNEQFF. The CDR3 DNA is TGTGCCAGCAGCTTAGATCGGGGGAACAATGAGCAGTTCTTC.

CDR3 coding DNA: TGCGCCAGCAGCTTAAGGACAGGGTCAAGACCTCCTGGCTACACCTTC. Residues: CASSLRTGSRPPGYTF. V usage is TRBV4-1 and J usage is TRBJ1-2; the match to TRBD1 covers 8 bases. V trimming: 5 bases; J trimming: 7 bases; junction bases outside the gene matches: 15. Per germline, CDR1 MGHRA and CDR2 YSYEKL. There are 16 residues in the CDR3.